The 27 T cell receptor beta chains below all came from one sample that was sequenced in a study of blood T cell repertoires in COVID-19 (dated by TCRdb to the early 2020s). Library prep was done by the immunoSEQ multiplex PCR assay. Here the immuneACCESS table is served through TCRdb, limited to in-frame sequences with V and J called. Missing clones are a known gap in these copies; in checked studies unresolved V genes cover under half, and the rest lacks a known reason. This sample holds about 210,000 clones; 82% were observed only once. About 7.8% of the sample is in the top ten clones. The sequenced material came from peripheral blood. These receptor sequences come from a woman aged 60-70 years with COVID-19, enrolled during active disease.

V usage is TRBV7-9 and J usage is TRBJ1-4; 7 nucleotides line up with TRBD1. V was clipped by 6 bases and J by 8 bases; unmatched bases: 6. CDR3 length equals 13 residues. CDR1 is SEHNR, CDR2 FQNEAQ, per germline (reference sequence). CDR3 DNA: TGTGCCAGCAGTAACCGACAGGGAGAAAAACTGTTTTTT. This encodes CASSNRQGEKLFF. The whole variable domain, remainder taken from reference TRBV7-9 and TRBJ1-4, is DTGVSQNPRHKITKRGQNVTFRCDPISEHNRLYWYRQTLGQGPEFLTYFQNEAQLEKSRLLSDRFSAERPKGSFSTLEIQRTEQGDSAMYLCASSNRQGEKLFFGSGTQLSVL.

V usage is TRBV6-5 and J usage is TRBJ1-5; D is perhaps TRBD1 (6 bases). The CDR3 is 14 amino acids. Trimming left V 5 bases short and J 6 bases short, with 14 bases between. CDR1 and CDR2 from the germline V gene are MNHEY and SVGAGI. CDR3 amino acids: CASSTRQAAQPQHF. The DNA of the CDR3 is TGTGCCAGCAGTACCCGACAGGCGGCTCAGCCCCAGCATTTT.

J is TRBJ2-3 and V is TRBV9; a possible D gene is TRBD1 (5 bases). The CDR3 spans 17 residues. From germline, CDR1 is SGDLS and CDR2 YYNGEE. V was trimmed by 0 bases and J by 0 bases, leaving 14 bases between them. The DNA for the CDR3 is TGTGCCAGCAGCGTAGGGGTGGACACCTCTAGCACAGATACGCAGTATTTT. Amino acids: CASSVGVDTSSTDTQYF.

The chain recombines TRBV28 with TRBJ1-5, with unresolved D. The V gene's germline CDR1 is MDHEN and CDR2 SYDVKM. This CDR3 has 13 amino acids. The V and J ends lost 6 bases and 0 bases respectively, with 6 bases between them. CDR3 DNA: TGTGCCAGCAGGTGGGCTAGCAATCAGCCCCAGCATTTT. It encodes CASRWASNQPQHF.

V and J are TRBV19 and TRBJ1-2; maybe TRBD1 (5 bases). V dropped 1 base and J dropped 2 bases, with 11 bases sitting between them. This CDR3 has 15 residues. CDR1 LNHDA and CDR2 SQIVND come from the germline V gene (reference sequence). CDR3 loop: CASSIGRDGNYGYTF. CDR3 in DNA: TGTGCCAGTAGTATAGGGCGGGACGGGAACTATGGCTACACCTTC.

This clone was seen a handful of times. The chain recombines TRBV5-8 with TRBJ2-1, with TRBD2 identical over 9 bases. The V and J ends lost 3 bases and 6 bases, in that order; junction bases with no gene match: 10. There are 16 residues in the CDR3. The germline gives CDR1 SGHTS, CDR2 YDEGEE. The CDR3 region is CASSYFPGGGGNEQFF. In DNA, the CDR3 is TGTGCCAGCAGCTATTTCCCCGGCGGGGGGGGCAATGAGCAGTTCTTC.

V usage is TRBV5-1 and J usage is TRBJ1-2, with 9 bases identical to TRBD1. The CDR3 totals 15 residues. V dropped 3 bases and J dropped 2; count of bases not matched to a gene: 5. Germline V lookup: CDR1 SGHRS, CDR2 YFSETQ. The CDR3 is CASSWGTGNNYGYTF. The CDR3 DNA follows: TGCGCCAGCAGCTGGGGGACAGGGAACAACTATGGCTACACCTTC. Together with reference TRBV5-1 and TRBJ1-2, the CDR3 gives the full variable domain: KAGVTQTPRYLIKTRGQQVTLSCSPISGHRSVSWYQQTPGQGLQFLFEYFSETQRNKGNFPGRFSGRQFSNSRSEMNVSTLELGDSALYLCASSWGTGNNYGYTFGSGTRLTVV.

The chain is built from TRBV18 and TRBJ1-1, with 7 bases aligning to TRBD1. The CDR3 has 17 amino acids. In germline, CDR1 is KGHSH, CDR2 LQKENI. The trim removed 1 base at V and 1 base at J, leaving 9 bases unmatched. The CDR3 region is CASSPLTTGDSNTEAFF. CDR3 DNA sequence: TGTGCCAGCTCACCACTTACTACAGGGGACTCGAACACTGAAGCTTTCTTT.

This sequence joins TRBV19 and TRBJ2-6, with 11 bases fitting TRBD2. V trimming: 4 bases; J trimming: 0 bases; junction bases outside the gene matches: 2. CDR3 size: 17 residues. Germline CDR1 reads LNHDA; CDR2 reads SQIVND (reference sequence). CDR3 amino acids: CASSRTSGSSGANVLTF. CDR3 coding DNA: TGTGCCAGTAGTAGGACTAGCGGGTCCTCTGGGGCCAACGTCCTGACTTTC.

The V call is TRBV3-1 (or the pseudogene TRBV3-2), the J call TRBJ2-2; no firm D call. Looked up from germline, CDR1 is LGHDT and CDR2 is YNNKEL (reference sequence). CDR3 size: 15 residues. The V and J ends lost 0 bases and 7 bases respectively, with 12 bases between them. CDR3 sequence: CASSQDWVAGGELFF. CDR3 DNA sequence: TGTGCCAGCAGCCAAGATTGGGTAGCCGGCGGGGAGCTGTTTTTT.

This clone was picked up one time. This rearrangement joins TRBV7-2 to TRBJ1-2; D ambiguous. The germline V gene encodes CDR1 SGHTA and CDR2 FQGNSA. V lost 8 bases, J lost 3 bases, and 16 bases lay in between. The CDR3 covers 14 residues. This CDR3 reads CASQPGSIDYGYTF. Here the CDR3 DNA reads TGTGCCAGCCAACCGGGGTCGATCGACTATGGCTACACCTTC. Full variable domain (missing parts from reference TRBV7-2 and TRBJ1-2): GAGVSQSPSNKVTEKGKDVELRCDPISGHTALYWYRQSLGQGLEFLIYFQGNSAPDKSGLPSDRFSAERTGGSVSTLTIQRTQQEDSAVYLCASQPGSIDYGYTFGSGTRLTVV.

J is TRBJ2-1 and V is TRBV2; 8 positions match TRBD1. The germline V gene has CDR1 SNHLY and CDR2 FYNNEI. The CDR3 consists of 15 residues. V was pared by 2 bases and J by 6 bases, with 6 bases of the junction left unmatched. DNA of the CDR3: TGTGCCAGCAGTGAATGGGGACAGGTCGGCAATGAGCAGTTCTTC. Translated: CASSEWGQVGNEQFF. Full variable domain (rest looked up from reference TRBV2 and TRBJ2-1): EPEVTQTPSHQVTQMGQEVILRCVPISNHLYFYWYRQILGQKVEFLVSFYNNEISEKSEIFDDQFSVERPDGSNFTLKIRSTKLEDSAMYFCASSEWGQVGNEQFFGPGTRLTVL.

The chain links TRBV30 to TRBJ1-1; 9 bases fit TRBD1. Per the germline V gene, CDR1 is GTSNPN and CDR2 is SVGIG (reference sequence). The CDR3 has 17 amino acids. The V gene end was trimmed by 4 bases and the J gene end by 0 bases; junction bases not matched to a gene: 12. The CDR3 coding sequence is TGTGCCTGGACCCACAAACGGACAGGGGCCCTGAACACTGAAGCTTTCTTT. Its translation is CAWTHKRTGALNTEAFF.

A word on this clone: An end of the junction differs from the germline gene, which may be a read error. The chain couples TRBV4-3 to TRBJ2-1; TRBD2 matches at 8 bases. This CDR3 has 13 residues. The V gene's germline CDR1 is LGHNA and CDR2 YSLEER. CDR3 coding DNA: TGCGCCCGCAGCCGGGGGGGGTGGAATGAGCAGTTCTTC. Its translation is CARSRGGWNEQFF.

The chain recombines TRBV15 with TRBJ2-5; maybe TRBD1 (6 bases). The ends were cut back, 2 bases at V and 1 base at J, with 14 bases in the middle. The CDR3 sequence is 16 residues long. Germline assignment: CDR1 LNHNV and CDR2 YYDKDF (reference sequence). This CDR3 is CATSRPNRARQETQYF. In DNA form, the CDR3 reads TGTGCCACCAGCAGACCTAACAGGGCCCGCCAAGAGACCCAGTACTTC.

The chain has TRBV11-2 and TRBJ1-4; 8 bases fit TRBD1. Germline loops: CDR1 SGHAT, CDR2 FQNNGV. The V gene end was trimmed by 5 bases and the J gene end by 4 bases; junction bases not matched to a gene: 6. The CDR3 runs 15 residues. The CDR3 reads CASSQRDRNNEKLFF. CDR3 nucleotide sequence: TGTGCCAGCAGCCAGAGGGACAGGAATAATGAAAAACTGTTTTTT.

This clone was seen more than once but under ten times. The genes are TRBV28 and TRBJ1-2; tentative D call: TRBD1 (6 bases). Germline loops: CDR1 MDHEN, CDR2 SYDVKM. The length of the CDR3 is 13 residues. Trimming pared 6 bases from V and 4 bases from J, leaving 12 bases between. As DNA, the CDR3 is TGTGCCAGCAGACCTACAGGGCCCTATGGCTACACCTTC. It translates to CASRPTGPYGYTF.

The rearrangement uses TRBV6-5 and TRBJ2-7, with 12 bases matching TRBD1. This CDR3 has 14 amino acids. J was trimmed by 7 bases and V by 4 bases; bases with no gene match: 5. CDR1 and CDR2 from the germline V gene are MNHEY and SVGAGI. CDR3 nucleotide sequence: TGTGCCAGCAGTTGGGGACAGGGGGCGACAGAGCAGTACTTC. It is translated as CASSWGQGATEQYF.

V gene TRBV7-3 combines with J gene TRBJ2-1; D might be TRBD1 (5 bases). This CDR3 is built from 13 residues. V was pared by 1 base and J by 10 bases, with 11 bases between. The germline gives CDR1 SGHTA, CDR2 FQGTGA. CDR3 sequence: CASSLRGPGEQFF. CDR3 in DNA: TGTGCCAGCAGCTTAAGGGGTCCAGGGGAGCAGTTCTTC.

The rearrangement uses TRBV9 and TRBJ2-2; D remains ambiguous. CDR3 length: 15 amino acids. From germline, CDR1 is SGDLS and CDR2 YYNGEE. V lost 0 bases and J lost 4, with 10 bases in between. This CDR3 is CASSVVTDLTGELFF. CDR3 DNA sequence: TGTGCCAGCAGCGTAGTTACAGATCTCACCGGGGAGCTGTTTTTT.

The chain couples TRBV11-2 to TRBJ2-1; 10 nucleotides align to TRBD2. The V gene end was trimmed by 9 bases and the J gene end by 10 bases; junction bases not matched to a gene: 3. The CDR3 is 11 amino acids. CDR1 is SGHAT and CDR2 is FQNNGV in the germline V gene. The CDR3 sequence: CASRLAGEQFF. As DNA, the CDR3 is TGTGCCAGTAGACTAGCGGGCGAGCAGTTCTTC.

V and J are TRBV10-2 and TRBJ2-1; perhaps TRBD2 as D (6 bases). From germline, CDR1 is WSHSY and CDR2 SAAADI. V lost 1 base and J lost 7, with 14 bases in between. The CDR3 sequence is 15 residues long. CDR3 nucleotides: TGCGCCAGCAGTGAGTGGACTACCACCTTGAATGAGCAGTTCTTC. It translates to CASSEWTTTLNEQFF.

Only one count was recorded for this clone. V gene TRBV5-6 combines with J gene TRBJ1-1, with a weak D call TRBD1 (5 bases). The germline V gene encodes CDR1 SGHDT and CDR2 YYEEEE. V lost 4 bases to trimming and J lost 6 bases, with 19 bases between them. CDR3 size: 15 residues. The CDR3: CASSPLAGGGAEAFF. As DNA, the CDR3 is TGTGCCAGCAGCCCACTGGCGGGGGGAGGCGCTGAAGCTTTCTTT. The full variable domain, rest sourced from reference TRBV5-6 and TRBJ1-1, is DAGVTQSPTHLIKTRGQQVTLRCSPKSGHDTVSWYQQALGQGPQFIFQYYEEEERQRGNFPDRFSGHQFPNYSSELNVNALLLGDSALYLCASSPLAGGGAEAFFGQGTRLTVV.

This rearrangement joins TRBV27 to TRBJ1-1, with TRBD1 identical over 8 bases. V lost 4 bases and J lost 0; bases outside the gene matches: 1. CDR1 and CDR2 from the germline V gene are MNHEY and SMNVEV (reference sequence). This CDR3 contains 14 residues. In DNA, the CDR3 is TGTGCCAGCAGTTGGACAGGGCTGAACACTGAAGCTTTCTTT. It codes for CASSWTGLNTEAFF.

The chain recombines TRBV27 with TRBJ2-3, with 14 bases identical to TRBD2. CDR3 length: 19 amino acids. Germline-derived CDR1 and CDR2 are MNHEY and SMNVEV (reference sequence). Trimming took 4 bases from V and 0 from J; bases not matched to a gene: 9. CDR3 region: CASSSVRLAGGPSTDTQYF. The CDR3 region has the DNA TGTGCCAGCAGTTCCGTCCGACTAGCGGGAGGGCCTAGCACAGATACGCAGTATTTT.

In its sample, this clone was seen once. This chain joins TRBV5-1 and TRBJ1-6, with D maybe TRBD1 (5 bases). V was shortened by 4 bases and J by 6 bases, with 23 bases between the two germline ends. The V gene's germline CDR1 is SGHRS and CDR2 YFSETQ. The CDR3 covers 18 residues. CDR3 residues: CASSTGRRVDLVNSPLHF. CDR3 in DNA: TGCGCCAGCAGCACGGGGCGGAGGGTTGATCTTGTTAATTCACCCCTCCACTTT.

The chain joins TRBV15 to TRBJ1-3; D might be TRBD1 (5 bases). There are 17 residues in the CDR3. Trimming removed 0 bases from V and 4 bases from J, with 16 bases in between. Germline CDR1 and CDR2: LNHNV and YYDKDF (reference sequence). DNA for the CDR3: TGTGCCACCAGCAGAGATATCGGACAAACAGGCGGAAACACCATATATTTT. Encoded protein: CATSRDIGQTGGNTIYF.